The next 28 T cell receptor beta chains were all read from a single sample in a study of cytomegalovirus exposure and HLA in healthy donors. PCR used 60 Vbeta primers and 13 Jbeta primers. This table comes from immunoSEQ multiplex PCR, and its TCRdb copy is limited to in-frame clones, with some not included. The sample yields some 150,000 clones, over 60% seen once. The sample comprised PBMCs. The source is a male donor in good health and CMV-seronegative.

This chain uses TRBV6-5 with TRBJ2-7; D perhaps matches TRBD1 (6 bases). CDR1 is MNHEY, CDR2 SVGAGI, per germline. Between the trimmed V and J ends, which lost 2 bases and 3 bases, there was a span of 11 bases. The CDR3 length is 14 residues. Here the CDR3 DNA reads TGTGCCAGCAGTTACCGGGACACTCTCTACGAGCAGTACTTC. Protein sequence: CASSYRDTLYEQYF.

This sequence joins TRBV25-1 and TRBJ1-5; the D is unclear. Germline lookup yields CDR1 MGHDK and CDR2 SYGVNS. CDR3 size: 13 residues. V was cut by 8 bases and J by 3 bases, with 11 bases left in between. The CDR3 DNA sequence: TGTGCCAGCGCGTACGGGGACAATCAGCCCCAGCATTTT. Amino acids: CASAYGDNQPQHF.

The rearrangement joins TRBV13 to TRBJ2-2; 9 bases align to TRBD1. The CDR3 sequence is 15 residues long. Germline V gene lookup returns CDR1 PRHDT and CDR2 FYEKMQ (reference sequence). V gave up 6 bases and J gave up 7 bases; unmatched junction bases: 9. The CDR3 protein is CASSPGTGRVGELFF. The CDR3 DNA reads TGTGCCAGCAGTCCCGGGACAGGGAGAGTCGGGGAGCTGTTTTTT.

Comment on this clone: The same CDR3 can be traced to other DNA sequences in this sample. The V gene is TRBV9, the J gene TRBJ2-1; 9 bases align to TRBD2. CDR3 size: 15 residues. CDR1 is SGDLS and CDR2 is YYNGEE in the germline V gene. Losses at the gene ends were 3 bases for V and 0 bases for J; bases not matched to a gene: 1. In DNA, the CDR3 is TGTGCCAGCAGCGCAGCGGGAGGCTCCTACAATGAGCAGTTCTTC. It is translated as CASSAAGGSYNEQFF.

The chain has TRBV18 and TRBJ1-1; D ambiguous. Trimming pared 4 bases from V and 0 bases from J, leaving 9 bases between. Germline loops: CDR1 KGHSH, CDR2 LQKENI. This CDR3 spans 14 amino acids. The CDR3 protein is CASSQTDLNTEAFF. The CDR3 DNA is TGTGCCAGCTCACAAACAGATTTGAACACTGAAGCTTTCTTT.

The gene calls are TRBV7-2 and TRBJ1-1; 7 bases line up with TRBD1. This CDR3 is built from 14 residues. V gave up 5 bases and J gave up 1 base; unmatched junction bases: 4. In germline, CDR1 is SGHTA, CDR2 FQGNSA. The CDR3 DNA sequence: TGTGCCAGCAGCACGAGGACAGGGAACACTGAAGCTTTCTTT. Encoded protein: CASSTRTGNTEAFF.

CDR3 residues: CASSPGGLGNEQFF. The CDR3 coding sequence is TGTGCCAGCTCACCAGGAGGACTAGGCAATGAGCAGTTCTTC. The rearrangement links TRBV18 to TRBJ2-1; TRBD2 agrees at 7 bases. Germline V gives CDR1 KGHSH, CDR2 LQKENI. The CDR3 totals 14 residues. The J segment lost 6 bases and the V segment lost 2 bases, leaving 4 bases of the junction unmatched. Looking up the rest from reference TRBV18 and TRBJ2-1 gives the full variable domain: NAGVMQNPRHLVRRRGQEARLRCSPMKGHSHVYWYRQLPEEGLKFMVYLQKENIIDESGMPKERFSAEFPKEGPSILRIQQVVRGDSAAYFCASSPGGLGNEQFFGPGTRLTVL.

The rearrangement uses TRBV29-1 and TRBJ1-1, with D tentatively TRBD1 (6 bases). This CDR3 is built from 11 residues. The germline gives CDR1 SQVTM, CDR2 ANQGSEA. Trimming took 4 bases from V and 8 from J, leaving 11 bases between them. CDR3 residues: CSVGGGGEAFF. The DNA of the CDR3 is TGCAGCGTTGGGGGGGGCGGCGAAGCTTTCTTT.

In its sample, this clone was seen a few times. The V gene is TRBV6-1, the J gene TRBJ2-5, with a weak D call TRBD2 (6 bases). This CDR3 spans 15 amino acids. With 6 bases removed from V and 4 bases from J, the gap between germline ends came to 18 bases. Germline CDR1 is MNHNS and CDR2 is SASEGT. The CDR3 DNA reads TGTGCCAGCAGCAGTAACCCTGCCGGGGGAGAGACCCAGTACTTC. Translating it yields CASSSNPAGGETQYF.

The chain joins TRBV7-2 to TRBJ1-2, with a possible D match to TRBD1 (6 bases). V was trimmed by 4 bases and J by 3 bases, leaving 12 bases between them. CDR1 SGHTA and CDR2 FQGNSA come from the germline V gene. The CDR3 contains 14 residues. Written as DNA, the CDR3 is TGTGCCAGCAGCTATCTGGACAGTTACTATGGCTACACCTTC. The encoded protein is CASSYLDSYYGYTF.

The chain is built from TRBV5-1 and TRBJ2-7, with D uncertain. This CDR3 has 14 residues. V was pared by 0 bases and J by 3 bases, with 10 bases between. CDR1 and CDR2 from the germline V gene are SGHRS and YFSETQ. CDR3 nucleotide sequence: TGCGCCAGCAGCTTGGACTACCAAATCTACGAGCAGTACTTC. Protein sequence: CASSLDYQIYEQYF.

The chain couples TRBV9 to TRBJ2-3; 7 bases agree with TRBD2. CDR1 SGDLS and CDR2 YYNGEE come from the germline V gene. After removal of 6 bases from V and 0 bases from J, the junction contained 7 bases not matched to a gene. This CDR3 has 15 amino acids. This CDR3 reads CASTYGGLSTDTQYF. The CDR3 bases are TGTGCCAGCACGTACGGGGGGTTGAGCACAGATACGCAGTATTTT.

This sequence joins TRBV29-1 and TRBJ1-3, with 7 bases identical to TRBD1. Germline CDR1 is SQVTM and CDR2 is ANQGSEA. J was trimmed by 4 bases and V by 6 bases; bases with no gene match: 6. The CDR3 sequence is 13 residues long. The CDR3 spells CSVEGQSGNTIYF. CDR3 nucleotides: TGCAGCGTCGAGGGACAGTCAGGAAACACCATATATTTT.

The genes are TRBV5-6 and TRBJ1-3; TRBD1 is a possible D gene (5 bases). Germline CDR1 reads SGHDT; CDR2 reads YYEEEE. This CDR3 is built from 16 residues. Trimming took off 2 bases at V and 0 bases at J, with 12 bases between the two ends. This CDR3 is CASSFVGTTSGNTIYF. The DNA for the CDR3 is TGTGCCAGCAGCTTCGTAGGGACTACCTCTGGAAACACCATATATTTT. The variable domain in full, with the rest retrieved from reference TRBV5-6 and TRBJ1-3, is DAGVTQSPTHLIKTRGQQVTLRCSPKSGHDTVSWYQQALGQGPQFIFQYYEEEERQRGNFPDRFSGHQFPNYSSELNVNALLLGDSALYLCASSFVGTTSGNTIYFGEGSWLTVV.

The gene calls are TRBV6-1 and TRBJ2-7, with 14 bases fitting TRBD2. Losses at the gene ends were 3 bases for V and 3 bases for J; bases not matched to a gene: 7. This CDR3 has 17 residues. Germline assignment: CDR1 MNHNS and CDR2 SASEGT. CDR3 region: CASSDGLAGGNFYEQYF. CDR3 coding DNA: TGTGCCAGCAGTGACGGACTAGCGGGGGGAAACTTCTACGAGCAGTACTTC.

This clone was detected only a few times. The gene calls are TRBV29-1 and TRBJ2-1; D might be TRBD2 (7 bases). Trimming removed 1 base from V and 11 bases from J, with 9 bases in between. This CDR3 comprises 11 residues. From germline, CDR1 is SQVTM and CDR2 ANQGSEA. Here the CDR3 DNA reads TGCAGCGTTGAAGCGGGGGGCCAGCAGTTCTTC. Translated: CSVEAGGQQFF.

Only one count was recorded for this clone. The chain combines TRBV19 with TRBJ2-2, with 7 bases matching TRBD2. This CDR3 comprises 16 residues. Germline V gives CDR1 LNHDA, CDR2 SQIVND (reference sequence). J gave up 5 bases and V 7 bases, and 13 bases lay outside the gene matches. Written as DNA, the CDR3 is TGTGCCAGTAAGGGCGGGAGTGGCCCGCGGACCGGGGAGCTGTTTTTT. This gives the protein CASKGGSGPRTGELFF.

The chain joins TRBV29-1 to TRBJ2-5; D uncertain. V lost 1 base to trimming and J lost 1 base, with 10 bases between them. The CDR3 is 14 amino acids. Germline V lookup: CDR1 SQVTM, CDR2 ANQGSEA. The CDR3 protein is CSVEAPGFQETQYF. The CDR3 DNA reads TGCAGCGTTGAAGCCCCCGGGTTCCAAGAGACCCAGTACTTC. The variable domain in full, completed from reference TRBV29-1 and TRBJ2-5, reads SAVISQKPSRDICQRGTSLTIQCQVDSQVTMMFWYRQQPGQSLTLIATANQGSEATYESGFVIDKFPISRPNLTFSTLTVSNMSPEDSSIYLCSVEAPGFQETQYFGPGTRLLVL.

On this clone itself: One junction end disagrees with the germline gene, perhaps due to a read error. The gene calls are TRBV7-9 and TRBJ2-5, with D perhaps matching TRBD1 (6 bases). Looked up from germline, CDR1 is SEHNR and CDR2 is FQNEAQ (reference sequence). The CDR3 is 16 residues long. CDR3 DNA sequence: TGTTCCAGCAGTCAGACGGGGCAGGGGTCAAGAGAGACCCAGTACTTC. Its protein product is CSSSQTGQGSRETQYF.

The chain links TRBV1 to TRBJ1-5. TRBV1 is assigned pseudogene status. CDR3 length: 14 amino acids. In DNA, the CDR3 is TGCACCAGCAGCCAAGGAGGCAGCAATCAGCCCCAGCATTTT. Residues: CTSSQGGSNQPQHF.

The rearrangement joins TRBV7-2 to TRBJ2-5; D is unresolved. The J call may be incorrect, as the DNA end agrees better with TRBJ2-7. The CDR3 is made up of 16 amino acids. Looked up from germline, CDR1 is SGHTA and CDR2 is FQGNSA. The CDR3 DNA follows: TGTGCCAGCAGCCGACCTGCTACAACAGTTACCTACGAGCAGTACTTC. Residues: CASSRPATTVTYEQYF.

The J gene is TRBJ2-7, the V gene TRBV6-5, with 7 bases that match TRBD1. Germline V gene lookup returns CDR1 MNHEY and CDR2 SVGAGI. CDR3 length: 16 residues. V was clipped by 4 bases and J by 0 bases; unmatched bases: 9. Here the CDR3 reads CASSSPWAGGSYEQYF. Here the CDR3 DNA reads TGTGCCAGCAGTTCCCCCTGGGCAGGGGGCTCCTACGAGCAGTACTTC.

This clone was seen only a few times. The chain is built from TRBV19 and TRBJ1-3, with 9 bases identical to TRBD1. The V segment lost 5 bases and the J segment 7 bases; nucleotides outside the gene matches: 3. Germline CDR1 LNHDA, CDR2 SQIVND (reference sequence). This CDR3 has 13 amino acids. The CDR3 DNA reads TGTGCCAGTAGTGAAGACAGGGGGAACACCATATATTTT. It codes for CASSEDRGNTIYF.

V is TRBV9 and J is TRBJ1-3; D not resolved. V lost 4 bases, J lost 0 bases, and 8 bases lay in between. Germline loops: CDR1 SGDLS, CDR2 YYNGEE. The CDR3 totals 14 residues. CDR3 amino acids: CASSPGNSGNTIYF. CDR3 DNA sequence: TGTGCCAGCAGCCCGGGAAACTCTGGAAACACCATATATTTT.

The chain is built from TRBV27 and TRBJ2-1, with D uncertain. The ends were cut back, 1 base at V and 5 bases at J, with 9 bases in the middle. The germline V gene has CDR1 MNHEY and CDR2 SMNVEV (reference sequence). The CDR3 loop spans 14 amino acids. The CDR3 DNA is TGTGCCAGCAGTTTATACCTGGAGAACAATGAGCAGTTCTTC. It specifies CASSLYLENNEQFF.

This sequence joins TRBV9 and TRBJ2-4, with D possibly TRBD1 on 6 matching bases. CDR3 size: 15 residues. Trimming left V 0 bases short and J 4 bases short, with 11 bases between. Germline CDR1 and CDR2: SGDLS and YYNGEE. The CDR3 spells CASSVAVDSKNIQYF. Written as DNA, the CDR3 is TGTGCCAGCAGCGTAGCTGTGGACAGTAAAAACATTCAGTACTTC.

J is TRBJ1-3 and V is TRBV7-9, with TRBD1 identical over 8 bases. The CDR3 is 15 residues long. Germline CDR1 SEHNR, CDR2 FQNEAQ (reference sequence). Unmatched junction bases numbered 10, after V lost 3 bases and J lost 9 bases. The CDR3 protein is CASSLPGQAGSTIYF. The CDR3 nucleotides are TGTGCCAGCAGCTTGCCGGGACAGGCCGGGAGCACCATATATTTT.

The chain carries TRBV6-5 and TRBJ1-1; TRBD1 is a possible D gene (6 bases). The V and J ends lost 6 bases and 3 bases respectively, with 14 bases between them. CDR1 and CDR2 from the germline V gene are MNHEY and SVGAGI. The CDR3 sequence is 14 residues long. CDR3 DNA sequence: TGTGCCAGCAGCACCTACAGGGCGGACACTGAAGCTTTCTTT. It specifies CASSTYRADTEAFF.